This entry features one T cell receptor (beta chain) sequence. Its antigen is unknown. No much larger clonotype is one base removed from it; base qualities were not supplied. This sample stems from a study of shared clonotypes between healthy human individuals (dated by TCRdb to the early 2020s). As for the study more broadly: The cohort comprised a couple of women and a few men aged 18 to 49 years. Per donor, leukapheresis produced somewhere between about 0.9 and 9.5 billion PBMCs. For each donor, CD4 naive and CD4 memory were each run on three plates, CD8 naive on two plates, and CD8 memory on one plate. To estimate repertoire size and how much clonotypes are shared between individuals, the study performed deep sequencing of blood TCR repertoires from roughly five healthy adults. Libraries were prepared and TCR repertoires were sequenced by different laboratories using diverse techniques, in order to increase sequencing depth and limit assay-specific biases.

Using the deep immunoSEQ assay, multiplex PCR amplified TCR CDR3 regions from genomic DNA. Genomic DNA extracted from each cell subset was distributed evenly over all wells of several immunoSEQ 96-well plates, and each plate served as one replicate. Each replicate PCR for sorted subsets received about 0.2 ug genomic DNA, equal to some 32,000 T cell genomes. Purified libraries were quantified with a Qubit 3.0 fluorometer, sized on a Bioanalyzer 2100, and re-quantified with the KAPA Library Quantification kit. A separate single-read 150-cycle Illumina NextSeq 550 flow cell was used to sequence each immunoSEQ 96-well plate. The authors' pipeline ran thus. Because the immunoSEQ output held only junctional sequences and lacked quality scores, the filtering could not match the filtering applied to full-length reads. To assign V/J genes and CDR3, sequences were annotated against IMGT germline references using PyIR, a Python wrapper for IgBLAST v1.9. Any read was removed if the V/J assignment was weak (E-value above 1e-6), the CDR3 was missing, or the read contained stop codons, out-of-frame junctions, or ambiguous translated residues. A V3J clonotype was defined by an identical inferred V gene, J gene, and CDR3 amino acid sequence. Percentage overlap between repertoires was calculated by dividing the number of shared unique clonotypes by the size of the smaller repertoire. Richness of each repertoire was evaluated using RTK rarefaction, the Chao1 estimator, and Recon v2.1 estimates of unobserved clonotypes. Generation probabilities were computed with OLGA for all TCRbeta clonotypes obtained by the gDNA method from a few donors. Entries here come from immuneACCESS through TCRdb and include only in-frame sequences with V and J called. Some clones fail to appear in such tables; in the studies checked, an unresolved V gene covers under half of the shortfall, and the cause of the remainder is unknown. Clone size and V and J calls were adopted from that table, with D and trimming inferred from the DNA. The sample includes 1.6 million or so clones, with about 96% observed a single time. The top ten clonotypes cover approximately 1.1% of the sample.

The germline V gene specifies SGHTS as CDR1 and YDEGEE as CDR2. The CDR3 covers 16 residues, taking in both the cysteine and the phenylalanine. The entry retains the CDR3 DNA only, 48 bases that are in frame from base 1. V gives up 4 bases and J gives up 0 bases, and the segment between their germline ends measures 14 bases. The donors were healthy, HIV-negative adults who had no recently reported acute infections or vaccinations. Every donor was a Caucasian adult living in Nashville, Tennessee, USA. CD4+ T cells were enriched by magnetic negative selection, after which naive cells were positively selected on CD45RA and the negative fraction was taken as the memory subset. After blood collection by leukapheresis, PBMCs were isolated using Ficoll-Histopaque density gradient centrifugation and then cryopreserved in the vapor phase of liquid nitrogen. Analytical flow cytometry was used to check the purity and quantity of every magnetically sorted T cell population. Each sorted fraction had its genomic DNA isolated and then quantified by UV absorbance on a Nanodrop 2000c.

Results and caveats for the whole study, not just this receptor: Naive subsets generally had larger estimated clonotype richness than memory subsets did. Rarefaction of sorted-subset datasets indicated incomplete sequencing despite the large sequencing depth. Based on pairwise subsampling, the degree of clonotype sharing among donors was expected to be affected by sequencing depth. The genetic and exposure-history diversity represented was limited by the small number of donors. Only blood was sampled, and tissue TCR repertoires likely differ from those in blood. Roughly 5% of naive CD4, 3.5% of naive CD8, roughly 2.5% of memory CD4, and over 0.35% of memory CD8 clonotypes were shared across a few donors. Clonotypes shared by all four sorted-subset donors showed higher generation probabilities than non-shared clonotypes.

This sequence was found in a man aged 25 to 40 in good health. The chain joins TRBV5-8 to TRBJ1-5; the D gene is perhaps TRBD1, on 5 matching bases. Sequencing was done on a sample of naive CD4+ T cells sorted from blood. In the paper's terms, the cell subset or site label means: CD45RA+ positively selected. This receptor has the CDR3 CASSPWEGNSNQPQHF. The DNA is TGTGCCAGCAGCCCCTGGGAGGGGAATAGCAATCAGCCCCAGCATTTT.